Listed below are T cell receptor beta chains from one sample, sequenced in a study of PD-1 blockade in classical Hodgkin lymphoma. Some clones are missing from TCRdb's copy, which holds only in-frame ones; the method was immunoSEQ multiplex PCR. The sample contains 25,000 to 35,000 clones, approximately 85% of which appear only once. Here the sequenced sample was CD4+ T cells from blood, taken before the fourth cycle of nivolumab. The receptors here all came from a human donor with classical Hodgkin lymphoma. The conserved cysteine and the conserved F or W are not part of the CDR3 here.

>TRBV5-1
ASSLDPGQEAF
>TRBV18
ASSLPVGPSGRNEQY
>TRBV2
ASRVRVTNEKLF
>TRBV19
ASSGGGLAGSLF
>TRBV5-4
ASSLDGADTQY
>TRBV27
ASSVLAGDYNEQF
>TRBV30
ALGGQGGEAF
>TRBV18
ASSPVTGNTIY
>TRBV5-1
ASSSSRTANTGELF
>TRBV30
AWSVSEIYNEQF
>TRBV19
ASLSLDRGRGAEAF
>TRBV6-1
ASSDDVPMNTEAF
>TRBV7-2
ASSLIRRSTYNEQF
>TRBV7-2
ASSLTGTGGTDTQY
>TRBV19
ASSYRDDEQF
>TRBV19
ASSIGEGFYEQY
>TRBV7-8
ASRPDGLLTDTQY
>TRBV5-1
ASGLAGVSPETQY
>TRBV6-6
ASSFRDHVVGYT
>TRBV2
ASSISGETQY
>TRBV28
ASSGTSEKAF
>TRBV5-5
ASSPRSGTTGELF
>TRBV9
ASSTWTRRGEDTQY
>TRBV6-1
ASSEVQGPYEQY
>TRBV11-3
ASSPPASGRTGELF
>TRBV5-1
ASSLQGASYNEQF
>TRBV14
ASSRYGADPPNTIY
>TRBV11-2
ASSPDRLSNEKLF
>TRBV7-6
ASSPPLLGSYNEQF
>TRBV7-9
ASSLAADSTSTDTQY
>TRBV7-9
ASSWTSGRKNIQY
>TRBV5-4
ASSLSANTGELF
>TRBV2
ASGTSGVYEQY
>TRBV5-6
ASSQGPGSQETQY
>TRBV11-2
ASSRTQGSGNTIY
>TRBV28
ASSLSQAGGWQETQY
>TRBV5-1
ASSVGQGNTEAF
>TRBV5-6
ASSLGATRYEQY
>TRBV19
ASRTGTRTNTGELF
>TRBV27
ASTFRAGVSTDTQY
>TRBV5-1
ASSFPGTSLGQY
>TRBV5-5
ASSSSWGADDTEAF
>TRBV6-5
ASRPGQTNTEAF
>TRBV27
ASGLEGSYNEQF
>TRBV30
ASRRGQGGSPLH
>TRBV20-1
SATSGTEQY